The 22 T cell receptor beta chains presented below share a single source sample, sequenced in a study of radiation and T cells in renal cell carcinoma. Produced via immunoSEQ multiplex PCR; TCRdb's table is partial and in-frame only. This table has 140,000 or so clones, roughly 90% appearing once. The time point is: baseline pretreatment blood. The treatment denotes: 15 Gy SBRT to primary tumor, nephrectomy 4 weeks later. Specimen: blood, collected from a patient whose treatment included radiotherapy and nephrectomy. The receptors here all came from a woman aged 50 to 60 with renal cell carcinoma.

The chain uses TRBV9 and TRBJ2-2, with D unresolved. Germline V CDR1 and CDR2: SGDLS, YYNGEE. V lost 4 bases, J lost 6 bases, and 10 bases lay in between. The CDR3 is made up of 13 amino acids. CDR3 amino acids: CASSLGLAGELFF. The DNA of the CDR3 is TGTGCCAGCAGCCTAGGGTTAGCCGGGGAGCTGTTTTTT. Using reference TRBV9 and TRBJ2-2 for the parts outside the CDR3, the full variable domain is DSGVTQTPKHLITATGQRVTLRCSPRSGDLSVYWYQQSLDQGLQFLIQYYNGEERAKGNILERFSAQQFPDLHSELNLSSLELGDSALYFCASSLGLAGELFFGEGSRLTVL.

This sequence joins TRBV6-5 and TRBJ2-7; D is ambiguous. The CDR3 covers 15 residues. CDR1 MNHEY and CDR2 SVGAGI come from the germline V gene. The V end was cut by 3 bases, the J end by 4 bases, with 16 bases between. The CDR3 DNA sequence: TGTGCCAGCAGTTATCTAAAGGGCAGTGCGTACGAGCAGTACTTC. The encoded protein is CASSYLKGSAYEQYF.

The chain uses TRBV6-4 and TRBJ2-1; TRBD2 aligns across 9 bases. V lost 4 bases to trimming and J lost 9 bases; unmatched junction nucleotides: 10. Per the germline V gene, CDR1 is MRHNA and CDR2 is SNTAGT. This CDR3 is 15 amino acids long. The CDR3 DNA sequence: TGTGCCAGCAGTGTCCTAGCGGGACGCATGGGTGAGCAGTTCTTC. Translation: CASSVLAGRMGEQFF.

The gene calls are TRBV6-5 and TRBJ1-5, with TRBD1 as a possible D gene (5 bases). V dropped 6 bases and J dropped 3 bases, with 15 bases sitting between them. The CDR3 is 15 residues long. From germline, CDR1 is MNHEY and CDR2 SVGAGI. In nucleotides, the CDR3 is TGTGCCAGCAGACCCGACGGAGGGGCCAATCAGCCCCAGCATTTT. This sequence encodes CASRPDGGANQPQHF.

The V call is TRBV6-5, the J call TRBJ1-6; D gene ambiguous. V was shortened by 1 base and J by 7 bases, with 5 bases between the two germline ends. The germline gives CDR1 MNHEY, CDR2 SVGAGI. The CDR3 is 13 residues long. The CDR3 protein is CASSYLRNSPLHF. DNA of the CDR3: TGTGCCAGCAGTTACTTGAGAAATTCACCCCTCCACTTT.

The chain joins TRBV2 to TRBJ2-2; 7 positions agree with TRBD2. The germline V gene encodes CDR1 SNHLY and CDR2 FYNNEI. The junction had 11 bases not matched to a gene; V was cut back by 4 bases and J by 9 bases. The CDR3 is made up of 15 amino acids. CDR3 DNA: TGTGCCAGCAGTGGACCTGGACGGGGGGATTGGGAGCTGTTTTTT. It specifies CASSGPGRGDWELFF.

V gene TRBV6-5 combines with J gene TRBJ2-3; 8 nucleotides line up with TRBD2. The CDR3 extends over 14 amino acids. The germline V gene encodes CDR1 MNHEY and CDR2 SVGAGI. V lost 8 bases, J lost 2 bases, and 6 bases stayed unmatched. This chain's CDR3 is CASGRGGNTDTQYF. The CDR3 DNA reads as TGTGCCAGCGGGCGCGGGGGGAACACAGATACGCAGTATTTT.

This clone was observed a single time. In DNA form, the CDR3 reads TGTGCCAGCAGCCCGGCGGGGGCGCGGAATGAAAAACTGTTTTTT. Protein product: CASSPAGARNEKLFF. The rearrangement uses TRBV9 and TRBJ1-4, with D tentatively TRBD1 (6 bases). Germline CDR1 SGDLS, CDR2 YYNGEE. Deletions cut 4 bases from V and 5 bases from J, with 15 bases between. The CDR3 sequence is 15 residues long.

The rearrangement links TRBV4-1 to TRBJ2-7, with a possible D match to TRBD2 (5 bases). Per the germline V gene, CDR1 is MGHRA and CDR2 is YSYEKL. The CDR3 runs 16 residues. V lost 5 bases, J lost 0 bases, and 17 bases lay in between. The CDR3 region is CASSYTGRDGSYEQYF. In DNA form, the CDR3 reads TGCGCCAGCAGCTATACGGGAAGGGATGGCTCCTACGAGCAGTACTTC.

This chain joins TRBV7-6 and TRBJ1-5; D is possibly TRBD1 (6 bases). The CDR3 is made up of 15 amino acids. V was clipped by 5 bases and J by 6 bases, with 17 bases between them. CDR1 is SGHVS and CDR2 is FNYEAQ in the germline V gene. This CDR3 is CASSRDWGATQPQHF. The CDR3 bases are TGTGCCAGCAGCCGGGATTGGGGGGCGACTCAGCCCCAGCATTTT.

The V call is TRBV5-6, the J call TRBJ2-5, with TRBD1 matching 7 bases. The V gene end was trimmed by 4 bases and the J gene end by 5 bases; junction bases not matched to a gene: 14. Germline assignment: CDR1 SGHDT and CDR2 YYEEEE. The CDR3 runs to 16 residues. CDR3 residues: CASSSRDSPRAETQYF. In nucleotides, the CDR3 is TGTGCCAGCAGCAGCAGGGACAGTCCCCGTGCCGAGACCCAGTACTTC.

J is TRBJ1-3 and V is TRBV18, with TRBD1 matching 8 bases. Per germline, CDR1 KGHSH and CDR2 LQKENI. Losses at the gene ends were 3 bases for V and 0 bases for J; bases not matched to a gene: 7. This CDR3 comprises 17 residues. The CDR3 loop is CASSPQRDRHSGNTIYF. The CDR3 DNA sequence: TGTGCCAGCTCACCTCAAAGGGACAGGCACTCTGGAAACACCATATATTTT. Based on the CDR3 plus reference TRBV18 and TRBJ1-3, the full variable domain is NAGVMQNPRHLVRRRGQEARLRCSPMKGHSHVYWYRQLPEEGLKFMVYLQKENIIDESGMPKERFSAEFPKEGPSILRIQQVVRGDSAAYFCASSPQRDRHSGNTIYFGEGSWLTVV.

This chain connects TRBV5-8 to TRBJ1-2; the D is unclear. Trimming took off 0 bases at V and 3 bases at J, with 9 bases between the two ends. The CDR3 consists of 14 residues. Germline assignment: CDR1 SGHTS and CDR2 YDEGEE. CDR3 amino acids: CASSLGAWDYGYTF. The CDR3 DNA sequence: TGTGCCAGCAGCTTGGGGGCATGGGACTATGGCTACACCTTC.

This clone was detected a few times. An end of the junction does not agree with germline; a read error may underlie this. The chain links TRBV6-5 to TRBJ2-7; D gene uncertain. Germline V gene lookup returns CDR1 MNHEY and CDR2 SVGAGI. This CDR3 is built from 15 residues. CDR3 in amino acids: CASSYAGSTSHEQYF. The CDR3, as DNA: TGTGCCAGCAGTTACGCCGGGTCGACCTCCCACGAGCAGTACTTC.

This clone came up once. The chain links TRBV7-8 to TRBJ1-5; 7 positions match TRBD1. There are 14 residues in the CDR3. V dropped 6 bases and J dropped 2; count of bases not matched to a gene: 4. Germline V lookup: CDR1 SGHVS, CDR2 FQNEAQ. CDR3 loop: CASRIDRGNQPQHF. CDR3 sequence (DNA): TGTGCCAGCAGGATAGACAGGGGCAATCAGCCCCAGCATTTT.

The chain has TRBV11-2 and TRBJ2-5; D gene unclear. CDR1 is SGHAT and CDR2 is FQNNGV in the germline V gene. The ends were cut back, 1 base at V and 5 bases at J, with 5 bases in the middle. The CDR3 consists of 12 residues. The CDR3: CASSLVGETQYF. The CDR3 nucleotides are TGTGCCAGCAGCTTAGTGGGGGAGACCCAGTACTTC.

This chain connects TRBV19 to TRBJ2-3; the match to TRBD1 covers 9 bases. This CDR3 is 14 amino acids long. The V segment lost 5 bases and the J segment 7 bases; nucleotides outside the gene matches: 7. CDR1 and CDR2 (germline): LNHDA, SQIVND (reference sequence). The CDR3 protein is CASSDTGTGNTQYF. As DNA, the CDR3 is TGTGCCAGTAGTGATACCGGGACAGGGAATACGCAGTATTTT. The full variable domain, with the rest looked up from reference TRBV19 and TRBJ2-3, is DGGITQSPKYLFRKEGQNVTLSCEQNLNHDAMYWYRQDPGQGLRLIYYSQIVNDFQKGDIAEGYSVSREKKESFPLTVTSAQKNPTAFYLCASSDTGTGNTQYFGPGTRLTVL.

This chain connects TRBV9 to TRBJ2-3, with 12 bases matching TRBD2. The germline CDR1 and CDR2 sequences are SGDLS and YYNGEE. The trim removed 4 bases at V and 2 bases at J, leaving 5 bases unmatched. The CDR3 runs to 16 residues. CDR3 bases: TGTGCCAGCAGCTCCGGACTAGCGGGGACCACAGATACGCAGTATTTT. Protein: CASSSGLAGTTDTQYF.

Notes on this clone: A junction boundary mismatches the germline segment, possibly from a read error. The V call is TRBV7-7, the J call TRBJ2-3; D is tentatively TRBD1 or TRBD2 (6 bases each). Per germline, CDR1 SSHAT and CDR2 FNYEAQ (reference sequence). The CDR3 has 14 amino acids. The CDR3 DNA reads TGTGCTAGCAGCTTAACCGGGGGCGCGGATACGCAGTATTTT. It is translated as CASSLTGGADTQYF.

The genes are TRBV11-1 and TRBJ2-1; no clear D. V dropped 1 base and J dropped 2 bases, with 9 bases sitting between them. In germline, CDR1 is SGHAT, CDR2 FQDESV (reference sequence). The CDR3 is 15 amino acids. The CDR3 DNA sequence: TGTGCCAGCAGCTTAGTAACCCAAGCCTACAATGAGCAGTTCTTC. Amino acid sequence: CASSLVTQAYNEQFF.

The chain recombines TRBV21-1 with TRBJ2-7; the D call of TRBD1 is as the table states it, not checked on the DNA. TRBV21-1 is a listed pseudogene. The CDR3 loop spans 12 amino acids. CDR3 DNA sequence: TGTGCCAGCCCATTTGGGCTGAACGAGCAGTACTTC. This sequence encodes CASPFGLNEQYF.

V is TRBV5-1 and J is TRBJ1-1; weak D call: TRBD1 (5 bases). Trimming stripped 0 bases from V and 4 bases from J, with 10 bases between. The CDR3 loop spans 14 amino acids. Germline assignment: CDR1 SGHRS and CDR2 YFSETQ. The CDR3 DNA reads as TGCGCCAGCAGCTTGGAGTCAGGGTTCACTGAAGCTTTCTTT. It encodes CASSLESGFTEAFF. Looking up the rest from reference TRBV5-1 and TRBJ1-1 gives the full variable domain: KAGVTQTPRYLIKTRGQQVTLSCSPISGHRSVSWYQQTPGQGLQFLFEYFSETQRNKGNFPGRFSGRQFSNSRSEMNVSTLELGDSALYLCASSLESGFTEAFFGQGTRLTVV.